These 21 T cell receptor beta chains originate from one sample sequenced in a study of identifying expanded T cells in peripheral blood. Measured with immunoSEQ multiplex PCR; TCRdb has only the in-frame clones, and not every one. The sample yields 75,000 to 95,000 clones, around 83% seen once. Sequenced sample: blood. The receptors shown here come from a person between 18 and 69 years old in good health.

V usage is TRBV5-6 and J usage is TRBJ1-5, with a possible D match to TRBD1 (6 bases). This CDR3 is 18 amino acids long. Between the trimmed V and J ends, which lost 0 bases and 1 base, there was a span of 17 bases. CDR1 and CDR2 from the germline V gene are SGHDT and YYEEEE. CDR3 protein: CASSLGAGVGGSNQPQHF. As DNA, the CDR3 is TGTGCCAGCAGCTTGGGGGCCGGGGTTGGGGGCAGCAATCAGCCCCAGCATTTT.

CDR3 region: CASLGQGASNEQFF. The CDR3 coding sequence is TGTGCCAGCCTTGGACAGGGGGCTTCTAATGAGCAGTTCTTC. This chain uses TRBV27 with TRBJ2-1, with 11 positions matching TRBD1. V lost 8 bases and J lost 7; bases outside the gene matches: 7. The CDR3 runs 14 residues. Germline loops: CDR1 MNHEY, CDR2 SMNVEV (reference sequence).

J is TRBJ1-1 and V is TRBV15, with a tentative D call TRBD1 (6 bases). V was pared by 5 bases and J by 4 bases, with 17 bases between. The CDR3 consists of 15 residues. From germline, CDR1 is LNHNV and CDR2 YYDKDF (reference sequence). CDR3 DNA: TGTGCCACCAGCCCCTGGGGTGAAGGGGGCACTGAAGCTTTCTTT. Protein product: CATSPWGEGGTEAFF. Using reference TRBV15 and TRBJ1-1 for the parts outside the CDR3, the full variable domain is DAMVIQNPRYQVTQFGKPVTLSCSQTLNHNVMYWYQQKSSQAPKLLFHYYDKDFNNEADTPDNFQSRRPNTSFCFLDIRSPGLGDTAMYLCATSPWGEGGTEAFFGQGTRLTVV.

The CDR3 DNA reads as TGTGCCACAAGACAGGGGTTCGGTGGGGCCACCGGGGAGCTGTTTTTT. It translates to CATRQGFGGATGELFF. This rearrangement joins TRBV10-3 to TRBJ2-2; 8 nucleotides align to TRBD1. Germline V CDR1 and CDR2: ENHRY, SYGVKD. This CDR3 spans 16 amino acids. With V trimmed by 10 bases and J by 4 bases, 14 bases remained unmatched.

The CDR3 region is CASSGPAETQYF. CDR3 DNA: TGTGCCAGTAGTGGACCGGCGGAGACCCAGTACTTC. This sequence joins TRBV19 and TRBJ2-5; no definite D call. The CDR3 totals 12 residues. The germline V gene has CDR1 LNHDA and CDR2 SQIVND (reference sequence). V lost 5 bases and J 5 bases, leaving 9 bases between the germline ends.

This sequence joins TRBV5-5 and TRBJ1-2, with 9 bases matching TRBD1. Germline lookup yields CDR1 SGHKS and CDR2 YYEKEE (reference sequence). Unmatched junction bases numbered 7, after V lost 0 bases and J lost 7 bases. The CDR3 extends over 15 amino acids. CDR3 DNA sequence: TGTGCCAGCAGCTTGGACTGGGGACAGGGAGGTGGCTACACCTTC. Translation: CASSLDWGQGGGYTF.

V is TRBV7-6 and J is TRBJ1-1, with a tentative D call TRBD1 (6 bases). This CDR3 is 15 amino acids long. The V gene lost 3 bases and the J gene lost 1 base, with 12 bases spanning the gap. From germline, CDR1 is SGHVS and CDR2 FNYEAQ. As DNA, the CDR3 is TGTGCCAGCAGCTTGACTGGACAGTCGAACACTGAAGCTTTCTTT. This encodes CASSLTGQSNTEAFF.

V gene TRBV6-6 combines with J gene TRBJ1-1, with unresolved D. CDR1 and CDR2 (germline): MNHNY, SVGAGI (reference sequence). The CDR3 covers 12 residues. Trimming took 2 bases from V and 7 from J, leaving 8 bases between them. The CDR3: CASSYGKIEAFF. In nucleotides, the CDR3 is TGTGCCAGCAGTTACGGGAAGATTGAAGCTTTCTTT.

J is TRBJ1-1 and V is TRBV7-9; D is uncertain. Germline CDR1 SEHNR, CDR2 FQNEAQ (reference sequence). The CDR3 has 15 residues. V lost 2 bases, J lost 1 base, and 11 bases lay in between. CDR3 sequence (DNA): TGTGCCAGCAGCTTATCTCGGGGATCGAACACTGAAGCTTTCTTT. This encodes CASSLSRGSNTEAFF.

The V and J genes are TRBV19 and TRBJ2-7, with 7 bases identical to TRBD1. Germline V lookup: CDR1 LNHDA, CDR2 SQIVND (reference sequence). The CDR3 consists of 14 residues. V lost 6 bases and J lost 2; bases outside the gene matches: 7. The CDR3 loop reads CASRGQTPPYEQYF. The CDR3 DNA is TGTGCCAGTAGGGGACAGACACCTCCCTACGAGCAGTACTTC.

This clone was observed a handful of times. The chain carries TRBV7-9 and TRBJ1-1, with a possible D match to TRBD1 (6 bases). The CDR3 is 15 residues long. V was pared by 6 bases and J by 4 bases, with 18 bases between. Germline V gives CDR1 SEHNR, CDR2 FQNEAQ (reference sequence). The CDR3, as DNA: TGTGCCAGCAGGGGAAAAGACAGGTTGAGCACTGAAGCTTTCTTT. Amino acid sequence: CASRGKDRLSTEAFF.

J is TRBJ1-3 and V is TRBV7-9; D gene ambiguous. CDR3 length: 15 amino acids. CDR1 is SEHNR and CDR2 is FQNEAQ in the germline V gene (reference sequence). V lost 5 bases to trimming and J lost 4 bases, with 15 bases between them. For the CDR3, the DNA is TGTGCCAGCAGCCCTCCAGTACACGAAGGAAACACCATATATTTT. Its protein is CASSPPVHEGNTIYF.

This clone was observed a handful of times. In nucleotides, the CDR3 is TGTGCCAGCAGCGTCAGACAGGTTCTTTCACCCCTCCACTTT. It is translated as CASSVRQVLSPLHF. The V call is TRBV9, the J call TRBJ1-6; D is possibly TRBD1 (6 bases). The CDR3 extends over 14 amino acids. V was clipped by 2 bases and J by 9 bases, with 12 bases between them. CDR1 and CDR2 (germline): SGDLS, YYNGEE.

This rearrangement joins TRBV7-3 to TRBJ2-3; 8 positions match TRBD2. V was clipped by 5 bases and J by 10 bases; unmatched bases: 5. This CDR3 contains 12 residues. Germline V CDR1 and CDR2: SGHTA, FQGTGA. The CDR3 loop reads CASSQTGGPQYF. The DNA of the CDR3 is TGTGCCAGCAGCCAGACGGGGGGGCCGCAGTATTTT.

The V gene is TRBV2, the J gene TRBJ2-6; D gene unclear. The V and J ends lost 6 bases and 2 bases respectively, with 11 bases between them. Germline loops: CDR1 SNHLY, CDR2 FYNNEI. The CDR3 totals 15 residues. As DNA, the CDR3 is TGTGCCAGCAGGGAGTGGGAAGCTGGGGCCAACGTCCTGACTTTC. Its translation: CASREWEAGANVLTF.

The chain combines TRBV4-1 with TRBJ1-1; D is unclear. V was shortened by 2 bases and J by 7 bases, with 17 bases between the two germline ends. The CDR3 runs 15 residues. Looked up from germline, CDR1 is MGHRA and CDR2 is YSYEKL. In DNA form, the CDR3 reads TGCGCCAGCAGCCAACAACTCGACTGGCAAGGTGAAGCTTTCTTT. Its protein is CASSQQLDWQGEAFF.

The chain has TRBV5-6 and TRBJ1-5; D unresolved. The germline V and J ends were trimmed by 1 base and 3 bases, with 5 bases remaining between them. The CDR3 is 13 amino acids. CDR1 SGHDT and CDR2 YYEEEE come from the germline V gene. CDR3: CASSLRPNQPQHF. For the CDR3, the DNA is TGTGCCAGCAGCTTGCGGCCCAATCAGCCCCAGCATTTT.

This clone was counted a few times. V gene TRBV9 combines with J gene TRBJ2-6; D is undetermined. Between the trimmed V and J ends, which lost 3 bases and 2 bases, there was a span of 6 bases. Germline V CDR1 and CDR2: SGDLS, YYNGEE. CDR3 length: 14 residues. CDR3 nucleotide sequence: TGTGCCAGCAGCGGGAGTCCTGGGGCCAACGTCCTGACTTTC. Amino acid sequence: CASSGSPGANVLTF.

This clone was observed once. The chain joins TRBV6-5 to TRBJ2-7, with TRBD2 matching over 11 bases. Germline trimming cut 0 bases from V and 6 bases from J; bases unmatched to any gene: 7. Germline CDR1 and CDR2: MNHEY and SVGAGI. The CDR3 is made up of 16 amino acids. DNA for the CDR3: TGTGCCAGCAGTTACTCGAGTAGCGGGGGGGCCAGCGAGCAGTACTTC. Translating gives CASSYSSSGGASEQYF.

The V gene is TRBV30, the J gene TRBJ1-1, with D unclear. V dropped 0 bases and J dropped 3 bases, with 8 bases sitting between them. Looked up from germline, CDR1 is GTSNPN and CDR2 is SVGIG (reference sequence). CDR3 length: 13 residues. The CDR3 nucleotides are TGTGCCTGGAGTGTACTGGGGTACACTGAAGCTTTCTTT. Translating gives CAWSVLGYTEAFF.

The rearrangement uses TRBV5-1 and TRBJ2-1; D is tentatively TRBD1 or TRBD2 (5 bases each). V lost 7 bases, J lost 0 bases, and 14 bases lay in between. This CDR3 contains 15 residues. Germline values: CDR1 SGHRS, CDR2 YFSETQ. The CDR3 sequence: CASSGTGLSYNEQFF. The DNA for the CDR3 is TGCGCCAGCTCTGGCACAGGACTCTCCTACAATGAGCAGTTCTTC.